The 14 T cell receptor beta chains listed next were all sequenced from one sample in a study of blood T cell repertoires in COVID-19. The protocol was immunoSEQ multiplex PCR, while the TCRdb copy is restricted to in-frame clones and leaves out a portion. The table lists 250,000 to 300,000 clones, more than 75% of them singletons. Sequenced input: PBMCs or T cells enriched from blood (not recorded which). The receptors were sampled from a woman aged 55-69 years in a cohort exposed to, infected with or recovered from COVID-19 (not recorded which).

This clone was observed a handful of times. The chain carries TRBV28 and TRBJ2-7; 7 bases line up with TRBD1. CDR3 length equals 15 residues. V lost 2 bases and J lost 2; bases outside the gene matches: 6. Per the germline V gene, CDR1 is MDHEN and CDR2 is SYDVKM. The CDR3 spells CASSLRSGTAYEQYF. The CDR3 nucleotides read TGTGCCAGCAGTTTACGTTCCGGGACAGCCTACGAGCAGTACTTC. Supplemented by reference TRBV28 and TRBJ2-7, the full variable domain reads DVKVTQSSRYLVKRTGEKVFLECVQDMDHENMFWYRQDPGLGLRLIYFSYDVKMKEKGDIPEGYSVSREKKERFSLILESASTNQTSMYLCASSLRSGTAYEQYFGPGTRLTVT.

J is TRBJ1-1 and V is TRBV7-9; 11 bases are shared with TRBD1. The CDR3 has 16 residues. Germline CDR1 is SEHNR and CDR2 is FQNEAQ (reference sequence). Trimming at V came to 4 bases and at J to 0 bases, leaving 4 bases not matched to a gene. The CDR3 sequence: CASSSGQGAMNTEAFF. The CDR3 bases are TGTGCCAGCAGCTCCGGACAGGGGGCTATGAACACTGAAGCTTTCTTT.

The rearrangement joins TRBV28 to TRBJ2-5, with D possibly matching TRBD2 (7 bases). Germline CDR1 reads MDHEN; CDR2 reads SYDVKM. The length of the CDR3 is 14 residues. The germline V and J ends were trimmed by 3 bases and 5 bases, with 13 bases remaining between them. CDR3 sequence: CASSFGGAGETQYF. In DNA, the CDR3 is TGTGCCAGCAGTTTTGGGGGGGCCGGGGAGACCCAGTACTTC.

In regard to this clone: At the DNA level, this CDR3 is encoded by other sequences in the same sample as well. CDR3 nucleotides: TGCGCCAGCAGCTTCGAGGGGGACTATGGCTACACCTTC. This sequence encodes CASSFEGDYGYTF. The V gene is TRBV5-1, the J gene TRBJ1-2; tentatively, D is TRBD1 (6 bases). The V end was cut by 2 bases, the J end by 3 bases, with 8 bases between. Germline V gene sequence: CDR1 SGHRS, CDR2 YFSETQ. The CDR3 is 13 residues long.

J is TRBJ1-2 and V is TRBV4-2, with 8 bases identical to TRBD1. Germline CDR1 LGHNA, CDR2 YNFKEQ. The CDR3 extends over 15 amino acids. V dropped 5 bases and J dropped 4; count of bases not matched to a gene: 9. CDR3 bases: TGTGCCAGCAGCTCCCAGGACAGGGTACTCTATGGCTACACCTTC. Protein: CASSSQDRVLYGYTF.

J is TRBJ2-3 and V is TRBV24-1, with D perhaps matching TRBD2 (5 bases). Trimming took off 9 bases at V and 1 base at J, with 16 bases between the two ends. Looked up from germline, CDR1 is KGHDR and CDR2 is SFDVKD. This CDR3 is 15 amino acids long. CDR3 loop: CATGSKRLGTDTQYF. The CDR3, as DNA: TGTGCCACCGGTAGCAAGCGGCTTGGCACAGATACGCAGTATTTT.

The CDR3 loop is CASSYSAGTFGETQYF. CDR3 DNA: TGTGCCAGCAGTTACTCGGCGGGTACTTTTGGAGAGACCCAGTACTTC. The rearrangement uses TRBV6-5 and TRBJ2-5; D might be TRBD2 (5 bases). This CDR3 spans 16 amino acids. V shed 0 bases and J shed 4 bases, with 15 bases lying between them. Germline CDR1 and CDR2: MNHEY and SVGAGI.

V usage is TRBV7-9 and J usage is TRBJ2-1, with D perhaps matching TRBD2 (5 bases). CDR1 is SEHNR, CDR2 FQNEAQ, per germline (reference sequence). This CDR3 has 13 residues. With 1 base removed from V and 8 bases from J, the gap between germline ends came to 9 bases. The CDR3 DNA reads TGTGCCAGCAGCTTAGTCAGCGGCGATGAGCAGTTCTTC. Encoded protein: CASSLVSGDEQFF.

V usage is TRBV24-1 and J usage is TRBJ1-2, with D perhaps matching TRBD1 (5 bases). Germline V gene sequence: CDR1 KGHDR, CDR2 SFDVKD. V lost 4 bases and J 6 bases, leaving 23 bases between the germline ends. The CDR3 runs 17 residues. The CDR3, as DNA: TGTGCCACCAGTGAAGATCCAGGAATTCCAGGGACTGATGGCTACACCTTC. As protein: CATSEDPGIPGTDGYTF.

V gene TRBV5-4 combines with J gene TRBJ2-5; possibly TRBD1 for D (5 bases). Germline assignment: CDR1 SGHNT and CDR2 YYREEE (reference sequence). The CDR3 runs 14 residues. V lost 0 bases and J 2 bases, leaving 8 bases between the germline ends. This CDR3 reads CASSLARTQETQYF. The CDR3 coding sequence is TGTGCCAGCAGCTTGGCACGGACACAAGAGACCCAGTACTTC. Looking up the rest from reference TRBV5-4 and TRBJ2-5 gives the full variable domain: ETGVTQSPTHLIKTRGQQVTLRCSSQSGHNTVSWYQQALGQGPQFIFQYYREEENGRGNFPPRFSGLQFPNYSSELNVNALELDDSALYLCASSLARTQETQYFGPGTRLLVL.

The chain is built from TRBV10-3 and TRBJ2-7, with TRBD1 matching 8 bases. The germline gives CDR1 ENHRY, CDR2 SYGVKD. This CDR3 spans 13 amino acids. Losses at the gene ends were 8 bases for V and 0 bases for J; bases not matched to a gene: 3. The CDR3 protein is CAIRDRSSYEQYF. DNA of the CDR3: TGTGCCATCCGGGACAGGAGCTCCTACGAGCAGTACTTC.

The chain combines TRBV7-9 with TRBJ2-3, with 7 bases matching TRBD2. Trimming took 5 bases from V and 1 from J; bases not matched to a gene: 9. Germline V lookup: CDR1 SEHNR, CDR2 FQNEAQ (reference sequence). The CDR3 is 16 amino acids. The DNA of the CDR3 is TGTGCCAGCAGCCCGCTAGGGAGGGGCGGCACAGATACGCAGTATTTT. Translation: CASSPLGRGGTDTQYF.

The chain has TRBV6-2 or TRBV6-3 and TRBJ2-1; D is perhaps TRBD2 (6 bases). The CDR3 totals 16 residues. Looked up from germline, CDR1 is MNHEY and CDR2 is SVGEGT. V was shortened by 0 bases and J by 0 bases, with 9 bases between the two germline ends. The CDR3 sequence: CASSYSSGSSYNEQFF. CDR3 nucleotides: TGTGCCAGCAGTTACTCTAGCGGAAGCTCCTACAATGAGCAGTTCTTC.

The chain has TRBV6-2 or TRBV6-3 and TRBJ2-7; TRBD1 agrees at 9 bases. The CDR3 has 15 amino acids. Germline CDR1 MNHEY, CDR2 SVGEGT. V was clipped by 4 bases and J by 4 bases; unmatched bases: 8. The CDR3 loop reads CASSSLGQGGYEQYF. The CDR3 DNA follows: TGTGCCAGCAGTTCCCTGGGACAGGGAGGGTACGAGCAGTACTTC.